This T cell receptor beta chain emerged from a study of breast tumors, draining lymph nodes, adjacent tissues. This clonotype came up many times. Its target is not known. The study's findings and limits: Data fit most tumor T cells coming from lymph node, expanding in tumor. Compared with lymph nodes, tumors were less diverse; compared with nontumor tissue, more. Data only fit, rather than demonstrated, lymph node origin of most tumor T cells. Compared with basal-like, luminal-like tumors shared significantly more repertoire with nontumor tissue.

MiXCR was run by TCRdb on the multiplex PCR reads, yielding one entry per CDR3 protein. The table shows 150,000 to 200,000 distinct CDR3 sequences, with approximately 30% occurring only once. Samples came from axillary lymph nodes draining the breast cancer. Trimming at V came to 2 bases and at J to 4 bases, leaving 5 bases not matched to a gene. This CDR3 contains 15 residues. The germline CDR1 and CDR2 sequences are DFQATT and SNEGSKA (reference sequence). Sequencing input: axillary lymph node tissue. The receptor's source is a female donor with breast cancer. Some clones in this sample may be carry-over from other donors' samples. This chain joins TRBV20-1 and TRBJ2-7; TRBD2 matches 13 bases. CDR3 sequence reads: CSARRWTSGGYEQYF. DNA of the CDR3: TGCAGTGCTAGAAGGTGGACTAGCGGGGGTTACGAGCAGTACTTC.